This TCR beta chain stems from a study of blood T cell repertoires in COVID-19. Looking at the study overall: Samples representing acute and convalescent COVID-19 were sourced from the United States, Italy and Spain.

The CDR3 extends over 14 amino acids. In germline, CDR1 is MNHNS, CDR2 SASEGT. V was clipped by 3 bases and J by 7 bases, with 13 bases between them. Enrollment of patients from Seattle took place during active infection, with longitudinal follow-up. Under the authors' procedure: How many nucleated cells were present was estimated from reference gene primer amplification. Profiling relied on immunoSEQ multiplex PCR, and the TCRdb table lists in-frame clones only, not all of them. That table supplies the V and J calls and clone size; D and trimming were determined from the DNA. The table lists roughly 410,000 clones, 87% of them singletons, with roughly 2.1% in the top ten.

The sequenced material came from peripheral blood. The TCR was taken from a woman aged 55-70 years with COVID-19, enrolled during active disease. The chain uses TRBV6-1 and TRBJ1-5; D might be TRBD1 (5 bases). The CDR3 here is CASSETAPRQPQHF. CDR3 nucleotide sequence: TGTGCCAGCAGTGAGACAGCCCCTAGGCAGCCCCAGCATTTT.